This T cell receptor (beta chain) was obtained from a study of blood T cell repertoires in COVID-19. Study as a whole: COVID-19 samples, acute and convalescent, were from the United States, Italy and Spain. T cells, B-cell-depleted T cells, or PBMCs provided the cDNA or gDNA that served as material.

Deletions cut 5 bases from V and 0 bases from J, with 5 bases between. CDR1 is SNHLY, CDR2 FYNNEI, per germline. This CDR3 is built from 13 residues. Per the original data handling: Estimates of nucleated cell counts were drawn from the amplification of reference gene primers. Sequencing used immunoSEQ multiplex PCR; TCRdb keeps in-frame clones, though not all of them. That table is the source of V, J and clone size, and D and trimming were worked out from the DNA. The sample holds 250,000 to 300,000 clones; around 89% are singletons and the top ten take around 12%. This TCR was sampled from a woman aged 55 to 70 with acute or convalescent COVID-19. The sequenced material came from peripheral blood. The chain uses TRBV2 and TRBJ1-3; D call uncertain. The CDR3 DNA reads as TGTGCCAGCAGTTATTACTCTGGAAACACCATATATTTT. This gives the protein CASSYYSGNTIYF.